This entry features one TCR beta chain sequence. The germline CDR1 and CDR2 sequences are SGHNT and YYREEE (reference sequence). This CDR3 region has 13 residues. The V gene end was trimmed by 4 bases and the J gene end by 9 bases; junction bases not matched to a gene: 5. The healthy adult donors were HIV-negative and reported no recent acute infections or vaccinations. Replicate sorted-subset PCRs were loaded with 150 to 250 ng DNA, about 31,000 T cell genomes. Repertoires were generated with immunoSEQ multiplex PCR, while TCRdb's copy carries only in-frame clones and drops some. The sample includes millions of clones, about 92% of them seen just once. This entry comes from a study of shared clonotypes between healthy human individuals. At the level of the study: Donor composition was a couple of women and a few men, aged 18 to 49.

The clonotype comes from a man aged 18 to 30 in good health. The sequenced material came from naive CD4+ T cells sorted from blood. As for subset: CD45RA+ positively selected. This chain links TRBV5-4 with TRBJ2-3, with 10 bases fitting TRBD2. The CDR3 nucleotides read TGTGCCAGCAGCCTAGCGGGAGTGGAGACGCAGTATTTT. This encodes CASSLAGVETQYF.